Following are 17 T cell receptor beta chains from one sample sequenced in a study of technical replicates of blood from a handful of donors. Sequencing was performed with immunoSEQ multiplex PCR; in TCRdb, only in-frame clones are kept and a portion is missing. The data show 55,000 to 75,000 clones, with around 96% seen just once and approximately 0.4% held by the top ten. Source material: T cells isolated from PBMCs. These receptors originate from a human donor in good health.

The CDR3 spells CASSSLQATRTYEQYF. In DNA form, the CDR3 reads TGTGCCAGCAGCTCCCTTCAAGCTACCCGAACCTACGAGCAGTACTTC. The chain joins TRBV5-6 to TRBJ2-7; the D is unclear. Germline-derived CDR1 and CDR2 are SGHDT and YYEEEE. Trimming removed 3 bases at V and 2 bases at J, with 18 bases between. This CDR3 comprises 16 residues.

The genes are TRBV30 and TRBJ1-5, with TRBD1 identical over 8 bases. Germline V gives CDR1 GTSNPN, CDR2 SVGIG (reference sequence). CDR3 length equals 17 residues. J was trimmed by 1 base and V by 0 bases; bases with no gene match: 8. In DNA, the CDR3 is TGTGCCTGGAGTGTCCCACAGGGGGATTTGAGCAATCAGCCCCAGCATTTT. The encoded protein is CAWSVPQGDLSNQPQHF.

The chain uses TRBV10-2 and TRBJ2-3; 7 bases map to TRBD2. This CDR3 is built from 11 residues. Germline CDR1 reads WSHSY; CDR2 reads SAAADI. The J segment lost 6 bases and the V segment lost 6 bases, leaving 0 bases of the junction unmatched. The CDR3 DNA follows: TGCGCCAGCAGGGGGGGGGATACGCAGTATTTT. Translated: CASRGGDTQYF.

The J gene is TRBJ2-1, the V gene TRBV15; 12 nucleotides agree with TRBD2. This CDR3 is built from 12 residues. From germline, CDR1 is LNHNV and CDR2 YYDKDF (reference sequence). Here the CDR3 reads CAVTSGSHEQFF. The DNA of the CDR3 is TGTGCGGTGACTAGCGGGAGTCATGAGCAGTTCTTC.

The chain couples TRBV20-1 to TRBJ2-7, with TRBD2 as a possible D gene (6 bases). The CDR3 runs 11 residues. V was pared by 7 bases and J by 3 bases, with 10 bases between. Germline loops: CDR1 DFQATT, CDR2 SNEGSKA (reference sequence). CDR3: CSVRDFYEQYF. As DNA, the CDR3 is TGCAGTGTACGGGACTTCTACGAGCAGTACTTC.

This chain links TRBV27 with TRBJ2-7; D is perhaps TRBD2 (5 bases). The CDR3 is 15 amino acids. V lost 7 bases to trimming and J lost 1 base, with 17 bases between them. Germline lookup yields CDR1 MNHEY and CDR2 SMNVEV (reference sequence). The CDR3, as DNA: TGTGCCAGCACCCCATCCGGCGGGTTTTCCTACGAGCAGTACTTC. Its translation: CASTPSGGFSYEQYF.

The genes are TRBV28 and TRBJ1-3; D is uncertain. Germline CDR1 is MDHEN and CDR2 is SYDVKM. V was cut by 6 bases and J by 0 bases, with 3 bases left in between. This CDR3 is 12 amino acids long. CDR3 region: CASSRSGNTIYF. The CDR3 DNA is TGTGCCAGCAGCCGCTCTGGAAACACCATATATTTT.

In DNA, the CDR3 is TGTGCCAGCAGCGTAACAGTGGCCAATGAAAAACTGTTTTTT. This codes for CASSVTVANEKLFF. This sequence joins TRBV9 and TRBJ1-4; D unresolved. The CDR3 consists of 14 residues. The V end lost 1 base, the J end lost 5 bases, and 9 bases lay between the germline ends. CDR1 SGDLS and CDR2 YYNGEE come from the germline V gene. Using reference TRBV9 and TRBJ1-4 for the parts outside the CDR3, the full variable domain is DSGVTQTPKHLITATGQRVTLRCSPRSGDLSVYWYQQSLDQGLQFLIQYYNGEERAKGNILERFSAQQFPDLHSELNLSSLELGDSALYFCASSVTVANEKLFFGSGTQLSVL.

The J gene is TRBJ2-3, the V gene TRBV9; 7 bases align to TRBD2. V lost 0 bases, J lost 2 bases, and 6 bases stayed unmatched. The CDR3 covers 16 residues. Per the germline V gene, CDR1 is SGDLS and CDR2 is YYNGEE. The CDR3 spells CASSVDGGGPTDTQYF. In DNA form, the CDR3 reads TGTGCCAGCAGCGTAGACGGGGGAGGGCCCACAGATACGCAGTATTTT.

Comments on this clone: At one end the junction does not follow the germline gene, possibly because of a read error. The chain employs TRBV5-1 and TRBJ2-7, with D possibly TRBD1 on 5 matching bases. There are 11 residues in the CDR3. The germline V gene has CDR1 SGHRS and CDR2 YFSETQ. The CDR3 is CTRGHLYEQYF. CDR3 coding DNA: TGCACCAGAGGACATTTATACGAGCAGTACTTC.

The chain carries TRBV9 and TRBJ2-7, with unresolved D. In germline, CDR1 is SGDLS, CDR2 YYNGEE. Deletions cut 0 bases from V and 3 bases from J, with 7 bases between. The CDR3 spans 13 residues. The CDR3 sequence: CASSVDLGYEQYF. CDR3 nucleotides: TGTGCCAGCAGCGTAGATCTCGGCTACGAGCAGTACTTC.

This sequence joins TRBV9 and TRBJ2-7; 12 positions match TRBD1. Trimming at V came to 3 bases and at J to 5 bases, leaving 6 bases not matched to a gene. Germline loops: CDR1 SGDLS, CDR2 YYNGEE. The CDR3 extends over 15 amino acids. CDR3 bases: TGTGCCAGCAGCGGATGGGGACAGGGGGCTAACGAGCAGTACTTC. It yields the protein CASSGWGQGANEQYF.

The rearrangement links TRBV2 to TRBJ1-1; possible D gene TRBD1, 6 bases. Trimming took off 5 bases at V and 0 bases at J, with 7 bases between the two ends. CDR3 length equals 13 residues. Per germline, CDR1 SNHLY and CDR2 FYNNEI. Here the CDR3 reads CASSRQVNTEAFF. The CDR3 DNA is TGTGCCAGCAGTCGACAGGTGAACACTGAAGCTTTCTTT.

This chain uses TRBV19 with TRBJ2-3; D possibly corresponds to TRBD1 (5 bases). The V gene's germline CDR1 is LNHDA and CDR2 SQIVND (reference sequence). This CDR3 contains 16 residues. The germline V and J ends were trimmed by 1 base and 0 bases, with 11 bases remaining between them. The CDR3 loop is CASSIGVGVSTDTQYF. The CDR3 bases are TGTGCCAGTAGTATAGGTGTAGGGGTAAGCACAGATACGCAGTATTTT.

The chain couples TRBV19 to TRBJ2-1, with 8 bases identical to TRBD2. Germline loops: CDR1 LNHDA, CDR2 SQIVND (reference sequence). This CDR3 has 16 amino acids. V gave up 6 bases and J gave up 5 bases; unmatched junction bases: 12. Here the CDR3 DNA reads TGTGCCAGTAGGCGACTAGCGCCGGACCGAAACAATGAGCAGTTCTTC. Protein: CASRRLAPDRNNEQFF.

The genes are TRBV7-9 and TRBJ2-7; the match to TRBD2 covers 9 bases. In germline, CDR1 is SEHNR, CDR2 FQNEAQ (reference sequence). The CDR3 length is 15 residues. The trim removed 5 bases at V and 7 bases at J, leaving 12 bases unmatched. The DNA of the CDR3 is TGTGCCAGCAGCCCCAGGGGTAGCGGGAGAGGGGAGCAGTACTTC. Protein: CASSPRGSGRGEQYF.

V usage is TRBV6-1 and J usage is TRBJ2-7; no clear D gene. This CDR3 has 14 amino acids. The V end was cut by 8 bases, the J end by 3 bases, with 17 bases between. Germline CDR1 reads MNHNS; CDR2 reads SASEGT. CDR3: CASPSRLKIYEQYF. CDR3 DNA sequence: TGTGCCAGCCCCTCCAGATTAAAAATCTACGAGCAGTACTTC.